These 21 T cell receptor beta chains were all obtained from the same sample, sequenced in a study of CD8 T cells in ankylosing spondylitis. In TCRdb, the 5' RACE reads were re-called with MiXCR into one record per CDR3 protein. The profile shows roughly 200,000 distinct CDR3 sequences, around 13% of them singletons. The sequenced material came from blood, either unsorted or a sorted T cell fraction (not recorded which). Receptor source: a male donor with ankylosing spondylitis or in good health (not recorded which).

This chain joins TRBV20-1 and TRBJ2-1, with D possibly TRBD2 on 5 matching bases. Germline CDR1 reads DFQATT; CDR2 reads SNEGSKA (reference sequence). The CDR3 runs to 14 residues. The V end lost 4 bases, the J end lost 0 bases, and 10 bases lay between the germline ends. The CDR3 here is CSAKAGYSYNEQFF. In DNA, the CDR3 is TGCAGTGCTAAGGCGGGTTACTCCTACAATGAGCAGTTCTTC.

On this clonotype: One end of the junction does not line up with germline, which may come from a read error. The chain carries TRBV13 and TRBJ2-1, with D possibly matching TRBD1 (6 bases). CDR1 is PRHDT, CDR2 FYEKMQ, per germline (reference sequence). CDR3 length equals 13 residues. The CDR3, as DNA: TGCGCCAGCAGCTTGGACAGATACAATGAGCAGTTCTTC. This codes for CASSLDRYNEQFF.

This clonotype showed up just a few times. In DNA form, the CDR3 reads TGCGCCAGCAGCCAAGATCCCACCCGGGGGGCGAATGAAAAACTGTTTTTT. The encoded protein is CASSQDPTRGANEKLFF. This chain connects TRBV4-1 to TRBJ1-4; D perhaps matches TRBD1 (6 bases). V lost 0 bases and J 5 bases, leaving 16 bases between the germline ends. Germline CDR1 MGHRA, CDR2 YSYEKL. The CDR3 length is 17 residues.

This clonotype was observed a few times. This chain links TRBV14 with TRBJ2-7; a possible D gene is TRBD1 (5 bases). This CDR3 comprises 14 residues. The germline CDR1 and CDR2 sequences are SGHDN and FVKESK. Trimming removed 2 bases from V and 5 bases from J, with 13 bases in between. CDR3 DNA: TGTGCCAGCAGCCAATCGGGCCAGGGCCACGAGCAGTACTTC. Amino acids: CASSQSGQGHEQYF.

The chain uses TRBV28 and TRBJ2-7, with D tentatively TRBD1 (5 bases). Germline V CDR1 and CDR2: MDHEN, SYDVKM. The length of the CDR3 is 12 residues. V was shortened by 4 bases and J by 4 bases, with 8 bases between the two germline ends. The CDR3 DNA follows: TGTGCCAGCAGTTACGGACAATACGAGCAGTACTTC. Amino acid sequence: CASSYGQYEQYF. The full variable domain, with the rest looked up from reference TRBV28 and TRBJ2-7, is DVKVTQSSRYLVKRTGEKVFLECVQDMDHENMFWYRQDPGLGLRLIYFSYDVKMKEKGDIPEGYSVSREKKERFSLILESASTNQTSMYLCASSYGQYEQYFGPGTRLTVT.

Many counts were recorded for this clonotype. The chain couples TRBV12-3 or TRBV12-4 to TRBJ2-7, with a possible D match to TRBD1 (6 bases). The length of the CDR3 is 13 residues. V was clipped by 5 bases and J by 1 base, with 9 bases between them. The DNA of the CDR3 is TGTGCCAGCAGTAAGACAGGATCCTACGAGCAGTACTTC. Its translation: CASSKTGSYEQYF.

The V gene is TRBV6-1, the J gene TRBJ1-5, with D unclear. Germline lookup yields CDR1 MNHNS and CDR2 SASEGT. CDR3 length equals 15 residues. V lost 2 bases to trimming and J lost 1 base, with 9 bases between them. The CDR3 nucleotides read TGTGCCAGCAGTGAATCGGGATGGAGCAATCAGCCCCAGCATTTT. Residues: CASSESGWSNQPQHF.

This clonotype was counted a few times. This rearrangement joins TRBV29-1 to TRBJ1-2, with 8 bases matching TRBD1. Trimming removed 6 bases from V and 3 bases from J; junction bases left unmatched: 3. The germline V gene has CDR1 SQVTM and CDR2 ANQGSEA. The CDR3 is 12 residues long. The CDR3 sequence is CSVLQGDYGYTF. CDR3 DNA: TGCAGCGTGCTACAGGGGGACTATGGCTACACCTTC.

At least ten counts were recorded for this clonotype. The genes are TRBV7-9 and TRBJ2-5, with 14 nucleotides matching TRBD2. This CDR3 contains 16 residues. V shed 4 bases and J 3 bases; nucleotides not matched to a gene: 4. Germline assignment: CDR1 SEHNR and CDR2 FQNEAQ (reference sequence). The CDR3 spells CASSSRLAGGKETQYF. The CDR3 nucleotides are TGTGCCAGCAGCTCCCGACTAGCGGGAGGGAAAGAGACCCAGTACTTC.

In DNA, the CDR3 is TGCAGTGCTTCCGGGGGGACTAGCGGGAGAACAGATACGCAGTATTTT. It encodes CSASGGTSGRTDTQYF. V and J are TRBV20-1 and TRBJ2-3; 14 positions agree with TRBD2. Germline trimming cut 5 bases from V and 3 bases from J; bases unmatched to any gene: 7. CDR1 is DFQATT, CDR2 SNEGSKA, per germline (reference sequence). The CDR3 sequence is 16 residues long.

This clonotype has a count of ten or more. The rearrangement joins TRBV9 to TRBJ2-7; 10 bases line up with TRBD2. Losses at the gene ends were 3 bases for V and 4 bases for J; bases not matched to a gene: 1. Germline values: CDR1 SGDLS, CDR2 YYNGEE. The CDR3 runs to 13 residues. The CDR3, as DNA: TGTGCCAGCAGCGAGGGACTAGCGTACGAGCAGTACTTC. Its protein product is CASSEGLAYEQYF.

A few counts support this clonotype. The chain uses TRBV6-5 and TRBJ2-2; 7 positions match TRBD2. The V gene's germline CDR1 is MNHEY and CDR2 SVGAGI. The V gene end was trimmed by 4 bases and the J gene end by 6 bases; junction bases not matched to a gene: 8. The CDR3 sequence is 15 residues long. The chain's CDR3 is CASSSGGTSAGELFF. DNA for the CDR3: TGTGCCAGCAGTTCGGGGGGAACTAGTGCCGGGGAGCTGTTTTTT.

The chain couples TRBV7-9 to TRBJ1-1; D uncertain. Germline lookup yields CDR1 SEHNR and CDR2 FQNEAQ (reference sequence). The V gene lost 4 bases and the J gene lost 1 base, with 19 bases spanning the gap. The CDR3 covers 17 residues. The DNA of the CDR3 is TGTGCCAGCAGCTATGTCCAGGACGGACTCGAGAACACTGAAGCTTTCTTT. Translating gives CASSYVQDGLENTEAFF.

The chain joins TRBV29-1 to TRBJ1-1, with TRBD1 as a possible D gene (6 bases). The CDR3 totals 13 residues. V lost 4 bases and J 2 bases, leaving 11 bases between the germline ends. Germline V gene lookup returns CDR1 SQVTM and CDR2 ANQGSEA. CDR3 in DNA: TGCAGCGTTGTCGGGGGGCTCAACACTGAAGCTTTCTTT. This gives the protein CSVVGGLNTEAFF.

This clonotype was counted only a few times. CDR3 sequence (DNA): TGTGCCAGCAGCCTCACGACAGGGGGAGTAACAGATACGCAGTATTTT. Its protein product is CASSLTTGGVTDTQYF. The rearrangement links TRBV7-8 to TRBJ2-3; 9 bases match TRBD1. Germline V lookup: CDR1 SGHVS, CDR2 FQNEAQ. V gave up 5 bases and J gave up 3 bases; unmatched junction bases: 9. The CDR3 is 16 amino acids.

The chain carries TRBV5-6 and TRBJ2-1; 10 nucleotides match TRBD1. This CDR3 comprises 15 residues. J gave up 6 bases and V 6 bases, and 9 bases lay outside the gene matches. In germline, CDR1 is SGHDT, CDR2 YYEEEE. DNA for the CDR3: TGTGCCAGCAAGACGGGACAGGGGTTCGGCAATGAGCAGTTCTTC. This encodes CASKTGQGFGNEQFF.

The chain is built from TRBV7-9 and TRBJ2-1, with 11 bases identical to TRBD2. The CDR3 runs to 16 residues. CDR1 is SEHNR and CDR2 is FQNEAQ in the germline V gene (reference sequence). V lost 0 bases to trimming and J lost 5 bases; unmatched junction nucleotides: 3. CDR3 nucleotides: TGTGCCAGCAGCTTAGCGCGACTAGCGGGGAACAATGAGCAGTTCTTC. Its protein product is CASSLARLAGNNEQFF.

This clonotype appeared a few times. V usage is TRBV3-1 and J usage is TRBJ2-7, with a tentative D call TRBD2 (5 bases). The CDR3 covers 15 residues. Trimming removed 4 bases from V and 4 bases from J, with 17 bases in between. From germline, CDR1 is LGHDT and CDR2 YNNKEL (reference sequence). DNA for the CDR3: TGTGCCAGCAGCCCTTGGACTCTACCTACTTACGAGCAGTACTTC. This codes for CASSPWTLPTYEQYF.

The chain carries TRBV7-9 and TRBJ2-2; 10 nucleotides align to TRBD2. V shed 6 bases and J 3 bases; nucleotides not matched to a gene: 10. Germline V lookup: CDR1 SEHNR, CDR2 FQNEAQ (reference sequence). CDR3 size: 17 residues. The CDR3 nucleotides are TGTGCCAGCAGTCGCCCTAGCGGGGGCCCTGACACCGGGGAGCTGTTTTTT. It codes for CASSRPSGGPDTGELFF.

This clonotype was observed a few times. The gene calls are TRBV7-6 and TRBJ2-7; either TRBD1 or TRBD2 may supply D (6 bases each). CDR1 and CDR2 (germline): SGHVS, FNYEAQ. The CDR3 has 13 residues. The V gene lost 2 bases and the J gene lost 5 bases, with 10 bases spanning the gap. The CDR3 here is CASSLKRGDEQYF. The CDR3 coding sequence is TGTGCCAGCAGCTTAAAAAGGGGGGACGAGCAGTACTTC.

This clonotype was seen repeatedly, ten times or more. J is TRBJ2-7 and V is TRBV5-1; 9 bases agree with TRBD1. In germline, CDR1 is SGHRS, CDR2 YFSETQ. V shed 3 bases and J 1 base; nucleotides not matched to a gene: 2. The CDR3 covers 14 residues. DNA of the CDR3: TGCGCCAGCAGCTCGGGACAGGGATCCTACGAGCAGTACTTC. It encodes CASSSGQGSYEQYF.